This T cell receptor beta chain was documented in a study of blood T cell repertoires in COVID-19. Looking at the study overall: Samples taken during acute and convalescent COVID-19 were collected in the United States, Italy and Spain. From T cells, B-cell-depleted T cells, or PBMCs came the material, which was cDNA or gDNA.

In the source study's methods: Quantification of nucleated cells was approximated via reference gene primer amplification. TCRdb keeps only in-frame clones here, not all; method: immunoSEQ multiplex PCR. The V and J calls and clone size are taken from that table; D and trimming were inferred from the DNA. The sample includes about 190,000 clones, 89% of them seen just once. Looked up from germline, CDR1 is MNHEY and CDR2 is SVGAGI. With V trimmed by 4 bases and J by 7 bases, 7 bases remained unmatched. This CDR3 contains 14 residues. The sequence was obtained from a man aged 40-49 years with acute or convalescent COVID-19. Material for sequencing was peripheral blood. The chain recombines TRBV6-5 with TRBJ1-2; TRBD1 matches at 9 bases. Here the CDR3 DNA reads TGTGCCAGCAGTTCGCCCCGACAGGGGGGTGGCTACACCTTC. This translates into CASSSPRQGGGYTF.